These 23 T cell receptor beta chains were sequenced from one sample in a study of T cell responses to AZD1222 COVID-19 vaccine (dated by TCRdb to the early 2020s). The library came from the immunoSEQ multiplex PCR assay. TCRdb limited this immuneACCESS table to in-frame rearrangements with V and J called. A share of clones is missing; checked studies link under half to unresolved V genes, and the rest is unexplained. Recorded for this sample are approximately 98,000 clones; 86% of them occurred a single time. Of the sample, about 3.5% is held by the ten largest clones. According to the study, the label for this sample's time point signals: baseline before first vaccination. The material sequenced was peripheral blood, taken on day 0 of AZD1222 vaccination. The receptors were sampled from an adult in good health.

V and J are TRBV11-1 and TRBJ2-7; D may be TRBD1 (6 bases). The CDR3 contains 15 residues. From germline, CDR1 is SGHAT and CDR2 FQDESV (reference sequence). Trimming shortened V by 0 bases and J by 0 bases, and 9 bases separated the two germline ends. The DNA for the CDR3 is TGTGCCAGCAGCTTAGCTAGGGACACCTCCTACGAGCAGTACTTC. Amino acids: CASSLARDTSYEQYF.

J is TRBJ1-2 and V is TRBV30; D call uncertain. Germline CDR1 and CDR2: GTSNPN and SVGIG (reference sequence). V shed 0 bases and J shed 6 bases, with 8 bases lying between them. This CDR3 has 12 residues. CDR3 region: CAWSVSADGYTF. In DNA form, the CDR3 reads TGTGCCTGGAGTGTAAGCGCCGATGGCTACACCTTC.

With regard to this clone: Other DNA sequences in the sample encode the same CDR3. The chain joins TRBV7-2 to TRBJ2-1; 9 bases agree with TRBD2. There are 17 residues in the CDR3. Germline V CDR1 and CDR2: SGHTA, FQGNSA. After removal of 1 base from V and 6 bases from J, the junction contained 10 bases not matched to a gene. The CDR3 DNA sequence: TGTGCCAGCAGCTTAGGATGGGGTCGCGGGGGGGCCAATGAGCAGTTCTTC. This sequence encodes CASSLGWGRGGANEQFF.

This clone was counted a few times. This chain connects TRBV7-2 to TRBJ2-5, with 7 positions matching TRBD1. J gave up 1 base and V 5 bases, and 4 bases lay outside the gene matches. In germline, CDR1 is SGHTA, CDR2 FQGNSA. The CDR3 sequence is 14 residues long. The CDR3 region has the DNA TGTGCCAGCAGCAATTACAGGGGCCAAGAGACCCAGTACTTC. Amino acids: CASSNYRGQETQYF. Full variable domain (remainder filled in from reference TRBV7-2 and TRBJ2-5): GAGVSQSPSNKVTEKGKDVELRCDPISGHTALYWYRQSLGQGLEFLIYFQGNSAPDKSGLPSDRFSAERTGGSVSTLTIQRTQQEDSAVYLCASSNYRGQETQYFGPGTRLLVL.

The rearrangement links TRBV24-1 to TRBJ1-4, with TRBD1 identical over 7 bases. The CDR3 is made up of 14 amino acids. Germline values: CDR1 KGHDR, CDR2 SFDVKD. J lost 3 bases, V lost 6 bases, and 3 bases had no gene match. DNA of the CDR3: TGTGCCACCAGTAGACAGGGCCCTAATGAAAAACTGTTTTTT. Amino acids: CATSRQGPNEKLFF.

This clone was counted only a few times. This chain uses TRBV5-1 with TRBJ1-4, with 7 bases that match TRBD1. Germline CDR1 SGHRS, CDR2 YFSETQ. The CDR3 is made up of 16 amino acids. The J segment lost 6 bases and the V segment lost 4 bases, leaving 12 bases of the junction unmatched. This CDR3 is CASSPGTESLYEKLFF. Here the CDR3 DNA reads TGCGCCAGCAGCCCCGGGACAGAATCCCTTTATGAAAAACTGTTTTTT.

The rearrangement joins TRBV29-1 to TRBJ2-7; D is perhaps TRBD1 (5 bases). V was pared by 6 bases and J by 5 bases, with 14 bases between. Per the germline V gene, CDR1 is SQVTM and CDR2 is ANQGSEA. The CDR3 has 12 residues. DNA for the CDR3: TGCAGCGTCCAGGGTCTCTTCGACGAGCAGTACTTC. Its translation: CSVQGLFDEQYF.

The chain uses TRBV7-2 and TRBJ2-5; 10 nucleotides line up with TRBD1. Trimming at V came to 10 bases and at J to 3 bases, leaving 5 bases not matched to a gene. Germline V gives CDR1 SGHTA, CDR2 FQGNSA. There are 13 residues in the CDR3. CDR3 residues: CATGTGAEETQYF. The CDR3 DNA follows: TGTGCCACCGGGACAGGGGCTGAAGAGACCCAGTACTTC.

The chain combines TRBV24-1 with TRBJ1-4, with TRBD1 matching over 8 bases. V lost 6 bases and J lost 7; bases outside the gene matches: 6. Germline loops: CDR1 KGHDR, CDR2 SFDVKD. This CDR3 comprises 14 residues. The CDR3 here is CATSPGQGSEKLFF. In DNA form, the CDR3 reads TGTGCCACCAGTCCTGGACAGGGAAGTGAAAAACTGTTTTTT.

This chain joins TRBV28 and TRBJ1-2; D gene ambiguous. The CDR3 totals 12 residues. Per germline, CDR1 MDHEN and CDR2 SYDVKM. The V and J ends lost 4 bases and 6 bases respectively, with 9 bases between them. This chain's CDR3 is CASSSVPDGYTF. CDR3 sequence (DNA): TGTGCCAGCAGTTCGGTTCCGGATGGCTACACCTTC.

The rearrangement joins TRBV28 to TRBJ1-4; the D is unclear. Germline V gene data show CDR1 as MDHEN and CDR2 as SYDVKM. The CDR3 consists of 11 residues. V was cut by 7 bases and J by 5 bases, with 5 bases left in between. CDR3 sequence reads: CASISNEKLFF. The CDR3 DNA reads TGTGCCAGCATATCAAATGAAAAACTGTTTTTT.

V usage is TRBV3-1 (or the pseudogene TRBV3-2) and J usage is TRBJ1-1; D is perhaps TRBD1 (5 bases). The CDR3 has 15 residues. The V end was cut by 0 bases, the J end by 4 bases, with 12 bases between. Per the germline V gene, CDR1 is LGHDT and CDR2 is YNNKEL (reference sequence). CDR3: CASSQDIGAGTEAFF. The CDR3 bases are TGTGCCAGCAGCCAAGATATAGGGGCGGGCACTGAAGCTTTCTTT.

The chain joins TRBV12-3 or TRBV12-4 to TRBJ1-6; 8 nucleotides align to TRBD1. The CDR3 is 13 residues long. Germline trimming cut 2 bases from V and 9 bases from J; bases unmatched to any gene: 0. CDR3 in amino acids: CASSLQGASPLHF. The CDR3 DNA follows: TGTGCCAGCAGTTTACAGGGGGCTTCACCCCTCCACTTT.

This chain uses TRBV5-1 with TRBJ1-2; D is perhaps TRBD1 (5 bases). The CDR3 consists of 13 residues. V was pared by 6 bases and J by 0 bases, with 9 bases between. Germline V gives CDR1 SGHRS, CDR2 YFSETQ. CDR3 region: CASMTDSNYGYTF. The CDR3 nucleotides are TGCGCCAGCATGACAGATTCTAACTATGGCTACACCTTC. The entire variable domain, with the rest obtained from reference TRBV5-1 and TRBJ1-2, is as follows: KAGVTQTPRYLIKTRGQQVTLSCSPISGHRSVSWYQQTPGQGLQFLFEYFSETQRNKGNFPGRFSGRQFSNSRSEMNVSTLELGDSALYLCASMTDSNYGYTFGSGTRLTVV.

The CDR3 DNA sequence: TGCGCCAGCAGCCAAGATGCCGGACAGTCCGGTAGGCCCCAGCATTTT. Its translation: CASSQDAGQSGRPQHF. The chain combines TRBV4-1 with TRBJ1-5; D perhaps matches TRBD1 (6 bases). This CDR3 is built from 16 residues. CDR1 and CDR2 from the germline V gene are MGHRA and YSYEKL. Trimming took 0 bases from V and 9 from J, leaving 18 bases between them.

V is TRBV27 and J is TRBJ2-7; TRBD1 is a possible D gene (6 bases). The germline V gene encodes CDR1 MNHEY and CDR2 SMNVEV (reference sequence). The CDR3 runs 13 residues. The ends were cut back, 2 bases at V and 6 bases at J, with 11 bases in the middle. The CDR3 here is CASSLGQLSEQYF. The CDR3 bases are TGTGCCAGCAGTTTAGGACAGTTGAGCGAGCAGTACTTC.

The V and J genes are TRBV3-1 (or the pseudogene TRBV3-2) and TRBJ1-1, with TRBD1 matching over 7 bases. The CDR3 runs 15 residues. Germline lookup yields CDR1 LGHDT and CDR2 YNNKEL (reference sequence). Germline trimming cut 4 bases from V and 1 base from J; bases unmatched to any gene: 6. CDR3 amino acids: CASSLADRSNTEAFF. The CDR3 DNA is TGTGCCAGCAGCCTCGCGGACAGGTCGAACACTGAAGCTTTCTTT.

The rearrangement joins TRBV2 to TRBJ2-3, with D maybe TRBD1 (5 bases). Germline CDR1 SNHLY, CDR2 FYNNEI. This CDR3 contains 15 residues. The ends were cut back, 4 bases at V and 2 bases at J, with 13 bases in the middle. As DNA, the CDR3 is TGTGCCAGCAGTGGTAGGGCAGGGATCACAGATACGCAGTATTTT. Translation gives CASSGRAGITDTQYF. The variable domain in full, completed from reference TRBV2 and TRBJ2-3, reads EPEVTQTPSHQVTQMGQEVILRCVPISNHLYFYWYRQILGQKVEFLVSFYNNEISEKSEIFDDQFSVERPDGSNFTLKIRSTKLEDSAMYFCASSGRAGITDTQYFGPGTRLTVL.

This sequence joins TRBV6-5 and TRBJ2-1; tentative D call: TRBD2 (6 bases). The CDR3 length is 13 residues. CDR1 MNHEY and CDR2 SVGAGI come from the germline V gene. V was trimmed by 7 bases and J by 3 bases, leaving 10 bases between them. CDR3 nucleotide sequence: TGTGCCAGCAAGAGACTAGGCTACAATGAGCAGTTCTTC. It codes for CASKRLGYNEQFF.

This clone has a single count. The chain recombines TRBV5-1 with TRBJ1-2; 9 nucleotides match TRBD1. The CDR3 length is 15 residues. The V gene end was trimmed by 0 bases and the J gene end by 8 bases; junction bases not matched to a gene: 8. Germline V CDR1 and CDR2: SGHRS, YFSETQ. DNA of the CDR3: TGCGCCAGCAGCTTGGCCGGGACAGGGCCCCGGGGCTACACCTTC. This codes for CASSLAGTGPRGYTF.

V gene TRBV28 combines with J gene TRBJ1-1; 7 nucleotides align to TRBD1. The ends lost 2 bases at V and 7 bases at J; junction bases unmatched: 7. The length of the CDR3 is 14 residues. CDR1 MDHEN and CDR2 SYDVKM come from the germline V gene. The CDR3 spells CASSLIRGLVEAFF. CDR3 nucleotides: TGTGCCAGCAGTTTAATAAGGGGGCTGGTTGAAGCTTTCTTT.

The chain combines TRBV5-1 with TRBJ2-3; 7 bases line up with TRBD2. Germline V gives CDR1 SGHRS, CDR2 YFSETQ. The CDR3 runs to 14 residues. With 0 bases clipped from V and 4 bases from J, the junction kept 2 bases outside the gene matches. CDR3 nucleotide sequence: TGCGCCAGCAGCTTGGTGGCGGGGGCAGATACGCAGTATTTT. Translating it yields CASSLVAGADTQYF.

The CDR3 region has the DNA TGTGCCAGCAGCTTAGGTGTATCCTACGAGCAGTACTTC. Protein sequence: CASSLGVSYEQYF. This chain joins TRBV7-2 and TRBJ2-7; no clear D. Trimming cost V 1 base and J 1 base, with 5 bases left between them. Germline CDR1 is SGHTA and CDR2 is FQGNSA. This CDR3 is 13 amino acids long.